Each of the 13 T cell receptor beta chains below was sequenced from the same sample in a study of blood T cell repertoires in COVID-19. Only in-frame clones appear in the TCRdb table, and some are missing; sequencing was by immunoSEQ multiplex PCR. The sample lists some 150,000 clones, around four fifths occurring once. Source material: peripheral blood. These TCRs come from a woman in her 70s with COVID-19, enrolled during active disease.

The CDR3 sequence is CASSSGQGPYEQYV. DNA of the CDR3: TGCGCCAGCAGCTCGGGACAGGGACCCTACGAGCAGTACGTC. This chain links TRBV5-1 with TRBJ2-7, with 9 bases that match TRBD1. CDR3 length: 14 residues. V lost 3 bases to trimming and J lost 2 bases; unmatched junction nucleotides: 3. Germline assignment: CDR1 SGHRS and CDR2 YFSETQ.

The chain couples TRBV18 to TRBJ1-2, with D maybe TRBD1 (6 bases). The ends were cut back, 2 bases at V and 4 bases at J, with 14 bases in the middle. CDR1 is KGHSH, CDR2 LQKENI, per germline. This CDR3 comprises 15 residues. Written as DNA, the CDR3 is TGTGCCAGCTCACCAGAGACAGGTGGAACCTATGGCTACACCTTC. It codes for CASSPETGGTYGYTF.

The chain is built from TRBV4-2 and TRBJ1-2; 7 nucleotides match TRBD1. Germline V gene lookup returns CDR1 LGHNA and CDR2 YNFKEQ. This CDR3 spans 14 amino acids. The V gene end was trimmed by 8 bases and the J gene end by 5 bases; junction bases not matched to a gene: 11. The CDR3 DNA reads TGTGCCAGCGGACTACCAGGGGGAACGTATGGCTACACCTTC. This codes for CASGLPGGTYGYTF.

The rearrangement links TRBV18 to TRBJ2-2, with 9 bases aligning to TRBD2. J was trimmed by 5 bases and V by 0 bases; bases with no gene match: 10. From germline, CDR1 is KGHSH and CDR2 LQKENI. This CDR3 has 18 amino acids. CDR3 region: CASSPPNALAGRTGELFF. The CDR3 DNA follows: TGTGCCAGCTCACCACCAAATGCACTAGCGGGTCGGACCGGGGAGCTGTTTTTT.

The V and J genes are TRBV5-8 and TRBJ2-2; D unresolved. The germline CDR1 and CDR2 sequences are SGHTS and YDEGEE. The CDR3 has 14 amino acids. Trimming took 4 bases from V and 8 from J, leaving 15 bases between them. Here the CDR3 DNA reads TGTGCCAGCAGCCCCCGTGGATGGGCGGGGGAGCTGTTTTTT. Its protein product is CASSPRGWAGELFF.

This chain joins TRBV28 and TRBJ2-2, with 7 nucleotides matching TRBD2. Germline V gives CDR1 MDHEN, CDR2 SYDVKM. This CDR3 contains 17 residues. Losses at the gene ends were 3 bases for V and 2 bases for J; bases not matched to a gene: 9. The CDR3 protein is CASSFPTGTTNTGELFF. The CDR3 nucleotides are TGTGCCAGCAGTTTCCCCACCGGGACTACCAACACCGGGGAGCTGTTTTTT.

The chain joins TRBV11-2 to TRBJ2-7, with a possible D match to TRBD2 (6 bases). CDR1 is SGHAT and CDR2 is FQNNGV in the germline V gene. This CDR3 contains 11 residues. V dropped 3 bases and J dropped 9 bases, with 9 bases sitting between them. CDR3 amino acids: CASSFSGLQYV. CDR3 in DNA: TGTGCCAGCAGCTTCTCGGGACTGCAGTACGTC.

The count of this clone is one. V is TRBV30 and J is TRBJ1-1; D may be TRBD1 (5 bases). Trimming took off 4 bases at V and 2 bases at J, with 17 bases between the two ends. CDR3 length equals 15 residues. CDR1 and CDR2 from the germline V gene are GTSNPN and SVGIG (reference sequence). CDR3 in amino acids: CAWTIRGGINTEAFF. The DNA of the CDR3 is TGTGCCTGGACCATTAGGGGCGGCATTAACACTGAAGCTTTCTTT.

The V call is TRBV6-5, the J call TRBJ2-2; possible D gene TRBD1, 5 bases. Trimming cost V 10 bases and J 7 bases, with 13 bases left between them. Germline assignment: CDR1 MNHEY and CDR2 SVGAGI. The CDR3 has 12 residues. For the CDR3, the DNA is TGTGCCACCCGCCCCAGGGTCGGGGAGCTGTTTTTT. Encoded protein: CATRPRVGELFF.

The chain combines TRBV28 with TRBJ1-5; 8 bases map to TRBD1. CDR1 and CDR2 (germline): MDHEN, SYDVKM. The V segment lost 6 bases and the J segment 4 bases; nucleotides outside the gene matches: 14. This CDR3 is 17 amino acids long. DNA of the CDR3: TGTGCCAGCAGGAAAGGACTAGGGACAGGATTTAATCAGCCCCAGCATTTT. It translates to CASRKGLGTGFNQPQHF. Full variable domain (outside the CDR3, taken from reference TRBV28 and TRBJ1-5): DVKVTQSSRYLVKRTGEKVFLECVQDMDHENMFWYRQDPGLGLRLIYFSYDVKMKEKGDIPEGYSVSREKKERFSLILESASTNQTSMYLCASRKGLGTGFNQPQHFGDGTRLSIL.

This clone was counted a few times. V and J are TRBV5-1 and TRBJ2-5, with 8 bases lining up with TRBD2. V shed 4 bases and J 3 bases; nucleotides not matched to a gene: 11. The length of the CDR3 is 16 residues. Germline CDR1 SGHRS, CDR2 YFSETQ. In DNA form, the CDR3 reads TGCGCCAGCAGCCATCCCGGAGTCGGGGGGGAAGAGACCCAGTACTTC. Protein product: CASSHPGVGGEETQYF. The variable domain in full, completed from reference TRBV5-1 and TRBJ2-5, reads KAGVTQTPRYLIKTRGQQVTLSCSPISGHRSVSWYQQTPGQGLQFLFEYFSETQRNKGNFPGRFSGRQFSNSRSEMNVSTLELGDSALYLCASSHPGVGGEETQYFGPGTRLLVL.

J is TRBJ1-3 and V is TRBV27; D unclear. Deletions cut 8 bases from V and 4 bases from J, with 18 bases between. Germline CDR1 reads MNHEY; CDR2 reads SMNVEV (reference sequence). The CDR3 length is 15 residues. CDR3 coding DNA: TGTGCCAGCGCCCTGGGCCGGGAGTGGGGAAACACCATATATTTT. Its translation is CASALGREWGNTIYF.

This clone was seen a single time. This chain uses TRBV6-1 with TRBJ2-7; 7 positions match TRBD1. The CDR3 covers 14 residues. CDR1 is MNHNS, CDR2 SASEGT, per germline. V lost 3 bases and J lost 4; bases outside the gene matches: 6. Written as DNA, the CDR3 is TGTGCCAGCAGTGACCTACAGACAGGGTACGAGCAGTACTTC. It encodes CASSDLQTGYEQYF.